This T cell receptor beta chain was obtained from a study of beta chain features in type 1 diabetes. The germline CDR1 and CDR2 sequences are LNHDA and SQIVND (reference sequence). With 5 bases clipped from V and 3 bases from J, the junction kept 7 bases outside the gene matches. The CDR3 has 15 residues. As to this clone: The antigen remains unidentified.

As every portion of the isolated RNA was reverse transcribed, the sequencing read expressed TCRB transcripts. Sequencing used immunoSEQ multiplex PCR; TCRdb keeps in-frame clones, though not all of them. The data show roughly 160,000 clones, approximately 7.8% seen once. Study outcomes and limitations: Type 1 diabetes patients had VDJ junctions that carried fewer insertions and more deletions. Among all four CD4+ subsets, Type 1 diabetes patients had TCRB CDR3s that were moderately but significantly shorter.

The genes are TRBV19 and TRBJ2-7, with 10 bases matching TRBD1. Specimen: central memory CD4+ T cells from blood. The origin of this receptor is a woman aged 40 to 50 with type 1 diabetes. CDR3 nucleotides: TGTGCCAGTAGTCTAAGCGGACAGGGGGGCTACGAGCAGTACTTC. Protein product: CASSLSGQGGYEQYF.